The rows below give T cell receptor beta chains drawn from one sample of a study of T cells in Graves' hyperthyroidism and ophthalmopathy. MiXCR, applied by TCRdb to the multiplex PCR reads, yields one record per CDR3 protein. The sample consists of 400,000 to 600,000 distinct CDR3 sequences, approximately 16% of them appearing once. Material: blood. Receptors originate from a woman in her twenties or thirties with Graves' ophthalmopathy. Each CDR3 is given with its conserved first and last residue. The order of the fields is J gene, V gene, clone size, D gene, CDR3 DNA, CDR3 protein. A D gene is named only where the DNA matches it firmly. A row's size may be missing; if present it is once, few, many or a size class.

J: TRBJ1-1
V: TRBV7-6
size: many
D: -
DNA: TGTGCCAGCAGCCCGAAGACAGGAGTACCCACTGAAGCTTTCTTT
CDR3: CASSPKTGVPTEAFF

J: TRBJ1-1
V: TRBV7-2
size: many
D: TRBD1
DNA: TGTGCCAGCAGCCTCCGGGGACAGGGGCTTGGGAACACTGAAGCTTTCTTT
CDR3: CASSLRGQGLGNTEAFF

J: TRBJ1-6
V: TRBV7-2
size: few
D: TRBD1
DNA: TGTGCCAGCAGGAGGGACAGGGGGCTGTCTTCACCCCTCCACTTT
CDR3: CASRRDRGLSSPLHF

J: TRBJ2-1
V: TRBV9
size: -
D: TRBD2
DNA: TGTGCCAGCAGCGTAGGGGCTAGCGGGGACCCATACAATGAGCAGTTCTTC
CDR3: CASSVGASGDPYNEQFF

J: TRBJ1-5
V: TRBV7-8
size: -
D: -
DNA: TGTGCCAGCAGCCCCCTATGGGGGCGACAGCCCCAGCATTTT
CDR3: CASSPLWGRQPQHF

J: TRBJ2-2
V: TRBV10-3
size: -
D: TRBD1
DNA: TGTGCCATCAGATCGGACAGGGGAGGGACCGGGGAGCTGTTTTTT
CDR3: CAIRSDRGGTGELFF

J: TRBJ2-3
V: TRBV12-3/TRBV12-4
size: many
D: -
DNA: TGTGCCAGCAGTGAGAGTAGCACAGATACGCAGTATTTT
CDR3: CASSESSTDTQYF

J: TRBJ1-2
V: TRBV27
size: -
D: -
DNA: TGTGCCAGCAGTCCCGCAGGTCCGGATGGCTACACCTTC
CDR3: CASSPAGPDGYTF

J: TRBJ1-6
V: TRBV25-1
size: few
D: -
DNA: TGTGCCAGCAGTGAGGGTTATTCACCCCTCCACTTT
CDR3: CASSEGYSPLHF

J: TRBJ2-7
V: TRBV6-2/TRBV6-3
size: -
D: -
DNA: TGTGCCAGCAGCCCTACTCTTCAACCTTCTGACGAGCAGTACTTC
CDR3: CASSPTLQPSDEQYF

J: TRBJ2-1
V: TRBV6-2/TRBV6-3
size: few
D: -
DNA: TGTGCCAGCAGTGACATGTACAATGAGCAGTTCTTC
CDR3: CASSDMYNEQFF

J: TRBJ2-3
V: TRBV12-3/TRBV12-4
size: many
D: TRBD2
DNA: TGTGCCAGCAGTTCCTCCGGACAGGGGAGGACTAGCGGGTCGCGCACAGATACGCAGTATTTT
CDR3: CASSSSGQGRTSGSRTDTQYF

J: TRBJ2-6
V: TRBV7-2
size: many
D: -
DNA: TGTGCCAGCAGCTTAGTAAGGACTCCTGGGGCCAACGTCCTGACTTTC
CDR3: CASSLVRTPGANVLTF

J: TRBJ2-3
V: TRBV19
size: -
D: TRBD1
DNA: TGTGCCAGTAATAACGTACAGGGGTGGACAGATACGCAGTATTTT
CDR3: CASNNVQGWTDTQYF

J: TRBJ2-5
V: TRBV7-9
size: few
D: -
DNA: TGTGCCAGCAGCTCGCCTACAGGTTACCAAGAGACCCAGTACTTC
CDR3: CASSSPTGYQETQYF

J: TRBJ2-7
V: TRBV28
size: many
D: -
DNA: TGTGCCAGCAGTTCCTCTAACGAGCAGTACTTC
CDR3: CASSSSNEQYF

J: TRBJ2-1
V: TRBV5-8
size: few
D: TRBD2
DNA: TGTGCCAGCAGCTTGGTTAGCGGGAGACCGGGTGAGCAGTTCTTC
CDR3: CASSLVSGRPGEQFF

J: TRBJ2-7
V: TRBV6-1
size: many
D: TRBD1
DNA: TGTGCCAGCAGTGGATACAGGGGGATCTACGAGCAGTACTTC
CDR3: CASSGYRGIYEQYF

J: TRBJ1-1
V: TRBV28
size: many
D: -
DNA: TGTGCCAGCAGTCCCCCCCGGGGCCTCGCTTTCTTT
CDR3: CASSPPRGLAFF

J: TRBJ2-7
V: TRBV20-1
size: many
D: TRBD2
DNA: TGCAGTCTTAAACATGAGCGGGACTCCTACGAGCAGTACTTC
CDR3: CSLKHERDSYEQYF

J: TRBJ2-5
V: TRBV14
size: few
D: -
DNA: TGTGCCAGCAGCCAAGTCGGGATCGAAGAGACCCAGTACTTC
CDR3: CASSQVGIEETQYF

J: TRBJ2-7
V: TRBV12-3/TRBV12-4
size: -
D: TRBD2
DNA: TGTGCCAGCAGTGGACTAGCGGGGGCCTACGAGCAGTACTTC
CDR3: CASSGLAGAYEQYF

J: TRBJ2-7
V: TRBV12-3/TRBV12-4
size: few
D: -
DNA: TGTGCCAGCAGTTTTACAGTAGCTATGGAGCAGTACTTC
CDR3: CASSFTVAMEQYF

J: TRBJ2-6
V: TRBV6-2/TRBV6-3
size: -
D: -
DNA: TGTGCCAGCAGCTCCGCCCAATTCACAGGGACCGGGGCCAACGTCCTGACTTTC
CDR3: CASSSAQFTGTGANVLTF

J: TRBJ1-5
V: TRBV7-2
size: -
D: -
DNA: TGTGCCAGCAGCTCAGATCCGCATGGGGCCCAGCATTTT
CDR3: CASSSDPHGAQHF

J: TRBJ2-3
V: TRBV11-2
size: few
D: TRBD1
DNA: TGTGCCAGCAGCTCGACTAACCCCGGGACAGTGGATACGCAGTATTTT
CDR3: CASSSTNPGTVDTQYF

J: TRBJ1-4
V: TRBV29-1
size: few
D: -
DNA: TGCAGCGTTGAGGCCGCCCGGGGAGGGGGAGAAAAACTGTTTTTT
CDR3: CSVEAARGGGEKLFF

J: TRBJ2-7
V: TRBV27
size: -
D: TRBD2
DNA: TGTGCCAGCAGTTTCGTTAGCGGGAGATACGAGCAGTACTTC
CDR3: CASSFVSGRYEQYF

J: TRBJ2-3
V: TRBV29-1
size: -
D: -
DNA: TGCAGCATAAAGAAAGCAGATACGCAGTATTTT
CDR3: CSIKKADTQYF

J: TRBJ2-1
V: TRBV24-1
size: few
D: TRBD2
DNA: TGTGCCACCAGTGCCCTGAGGGGGGGGACTAGCGGGAAGAACGATGAGCAGTTCTTC
CDR3: CATSALRGGTSGKNDEQFF

J: TRBJ2-3
V: TRBV12-3/TRBV12-4
size: many
D: -
DNA: TGTGCCAGCAGTACCGACCGGGACCAAAGGGGGGATACGCAGTATTTT
CDR3: CASSTDRDQRGDTQYF

J: TRBJ1-2
V: TRBV10-3
size: -
D: TRBD1
DNA: TGTGCCATCAGCGGACAGGGAGAGAGCGGCTACACCTTC
CDR3: CAISGQGESGYTF

J: TRBJ2-7
V: TRBV20-1
size: many
D: -
DNA: TGCAGTGCTAGAGACGGGGGTCGCTCCTACGAGCAGTACTTC
CDR3: CSARDGGRSYEQYF